This T cell receptor (beta chain) is drawn from a study of T cell responses to AZD1222 COVID-19 vaccine. Produced via immunoSEQ multiplex PCR; TCRdb's table is partial and in-frame only. The sample consists of more than 50,000 clones, 70% to 90% of them appearing once. Per germline, CDR1 SGHTA and CDR2 FQGNSA. CDR3 length equals 15 residues. The germline V and J ends were trimmed by 7 bases and 2 bases, with 16 bases remaining between them. The rearrangement links TRBV7-2 to TRBJ2-3, with D perhaps TRBD1 or TRBD2 (6 bases each). Sequenced material: peripheral blood, taken on day 0 of AZD1222 vaccination. This TCR derives from an adult in good health. This CDR3 is CASTVGGSVTDTQYF. The CDR3 coding sequence is TGTGCCAGCACCGTAGGGGGGAGTGTCACAGATACGCAGTATTTT.